The 16 T cell receptor beta chains given below trace back to one sample, sequenced in a study of blood T cell repertoires in COVID-19. The assay was immunoSEQ multiplex PCR, and TCRdb's table has in-frame clones only and misses some. The profile shows fewer than 350,000 clones, 90% of them singletons. Sequenced input: peripheral blood. Every receptor here comes from a woman under 40 with COVID-19, enrolled during active disease.

V is TRBV18 and J is TRBJ2-5; the D is unclear. The germline V gene encodes CDR1 KGHSH and CDR2 LQKENI. Trimming cost V 6 bases and J 1 base, with 15 bases left between them. The CDR3 is 15 amino acids. CDR3 in amino acids: CASSTSDTRQETQYF. The CDR3 DNA is TGTGCCAGCTCGACCTCTGACACCCGCCAAGAGACCCAGTACTTC.

This chain links TRBV6-1 with TRBJ2-7; TRBD1 is a possible D gene (6 bases). V dropped 2 bases and J dropped 2 bases, with 13 bases sitting between them. Germline loops: CDR1 MNHNS, CDR2 SASEGT. There are 15 residues in the CDR3. The CDR3 here is CASSEFRGPPYEQYF. CDR3 coding DNA: TGTGCCAGCAGTGAATTCAGGGGCCCCCCCTACGAGCAGTACTTC.

The chain employs TRBV6-2 or TRBV6-3 and TRBJ2-3; D is perhaps TRBD1 (5 bases). The V gene lost 7 bases and the J gene lost 2 bases, with 19 bases spanning the gap. Germline V gene sequence: CDR1 MNHEY, CDR2 SVGEGT. The CDR3 totals 16 residues. CDR3 DNA: TGTGCCAGCATCTACTCCGGCGCAGGGTTCACAGATACGCAGTATTTT. Translation gives CASIYSGAGFTDTQYF.

The chain carries TRBV25-1 and TRBJ1-5, with 9 bases fitting TRBD1. The CDR3 runs to 16 residues. CDR1 and CDR2 from the germline V gene are MGHDK and SYGVNS. The V segment lost 5 bases and the J segment 3 bases; nucleotides outside the gene matches: 8. CDR3 DNA: TGTGCCAGCAGTCCACCCGGACAGGGGTACAATCAGCCCCAGCATTTT. Protein product: CASSPPGQGYNQPQHF.

This chain uses TRBV2 with TRBJ2-1, with 11 bases that match TRBD1. The V segment lost 7 bases and the J segment 6 bases; nucleotides outside the gene matches: 17. The CDR3 consists of 18 residues. Per germline, CDR1 SNHLY and CDR2 FYNNEI. The CDR3 reads CASNPSGQGAPPGNEQFF. CDR3 nucleotides: TGTGCCAGCAACCCATCCGGACAGGGGGCTCCCCCTGGCAATGAGCAGTTCTTC. Full variable domain (missing parts from reference TRBV2 and TRBJ2-1): EPEVTQTPSHQVTQMGQEVILRCVPISNHLYFYWYRQILGQKVEFLVSFYNNEISEKSEIFDDQFSVERPDGSNFTLKIRSTKLEDSAMYFCASNPSGQGAPPGNEQFFGPGTRLTVL.

This clone was seen more than once but under ten times. The rearrangement uses TRBV5-4 and TRBJ2-3, with D possibly being TRBD2 (5 bases). V was cut by 6 bases and J by 4 bases, with 15 bases left in between. Germline CDR1 and CDR2: SGHNT and YYREEE (reference sequence). The CDR3 is 14 residues long. CDR3 in DNA: TGTGCCAGCAAGGTTGAGGGATTGGCAGATACGCAGTATTTT. The encoded protein is CASKVEGLADTQYF.

V is TRBV7-2 and J is TRBJ2-3, with TRBD2 matching over 8 bases. This CDR3 contains 16 residues. V lost 5 bases to trimming and J lost 2 bases; unmatched junction nucleotides: 9. Germline V gene sequence: CDR1 SGHTA, CDR2 FQGNSA. CDR3 sequence: CASSPLGGRHTDTQYF. CDR3 nucleotides: TGTGCCAGCAGCCCGCTAGGCGGGAGGCACACAGATACGCAGTATTTT. The whole variable domain, remainder taken from reference TRBV7-2 and TRBJ2-3, is GAGVSQSPSNKVTEKGKDVELRCDPISGHTALYWYRQSLGQGLEFLIYFQGNSAPDKSGLPSDRFSAERTGGSVSTLTIQRTQQEDSAVYLCASSPLGGRHTDTQYFGPGTRLTVL.

This clone appeared a single time. Other nucleotide sequences from this sample produce the same CDR3. The chain employs TRBV30 and TRBJ1-1, with 8 nucleotides matching TRBD1. CDR3 length equals 13 residues. Germline V gene data show CDR1 as GTSNPN and CDR2 as SVGIG (reference sequence). Trimming took 3 bases from V and 4 from J; bases not matched to a gene: 4. This chain's CDR3 is CAWSRTGGTEAFF. As DNA, the CDR3 is TGTGCCTGGAGCCGTACAGGGGGCACTGAAGCTTTCTTT.

The J gene is TRBJ1-6, the V gene TRBV9; unclear D gene. Germline V gene sequence: CDR1 SGDLS, CDR2 YYNGEE. Between the trimmed V and J ends, which lost 4 bases and 2 bases, there was a span of 7 bases. This CDR3 has 14 residues. The CDR3 coding sequence is TGTGCCAGCAGCTCGAGGGCCTATAATTCACCCCTCCACTTT. Amino acids: CASSSRAYNSPLHF. The whole variable domain, filled in from reference TRBV9 and TRBJ1-6, reads DSGVTQTPKHLITATGQRVTLRCSPRSGDLSVYWYQQSLDQGLQFLIQYYNGEERAKGNILERFSAQQFPDLHSELNLSSLELGDSALYFCASSSRAYNSPLHFGNGTRLTVT.

The chain is built from TRBV28 and TRBJ2-5; possibly TRBD1 for D (5 bases). V lost 2 bases and J 3 bases, leaving 10 bases between the germline ends. Germline V gene lookup returns CDR1 MDHEN and CDR2 SYDVKM. CDR3 size: 14 residues. CDR3 in amino acids: CASSLEEQEETQYF. Here the CDR3 DNA reads TGTGCCAGCAGTTTAGAGGAACAGGAAGAGACCCAGTACTTC.

The rearrangement uses TRBV10-3 and TRBJ2-1; possibly TRBD1 for D (5 bases). Germline assignment: CDR1 ENHRY and CDR2 SYGVKD. Deletions cut 2 bases from V and 6 bases from J, with 5 bases between. CDR3 length: 12 residues. CDR3 protein: CAISEQGNEQFF. CDR3 DNA sequence: TGTGCCATCAGTGAGCAGGGCAATGAGCAGTTCTTC.

This clone was recorded at least ten times. This sequence joins TRBV10-3 and TRBJ1-3; TRBD1 might be the D (5 bases). Trimming removed 6 bases from V and 0 bases from J, with 9 bases in between. This CDR3 is built from 14 residues. In germline, CDR1 is ENHRY, CDR2 SYGVKD. This chain's CDR3 is CAIRQADSGNTIYF. The CDR3 DNA sequence: TGTGCCATCAGACAGGCAGACTCTGGAAACACCATATATTTT.

The J gene is TRBJ1-6, the V gene TRBV5-1, with D maybe TRBD1 (6 bases). The germline gives CDR1 SGHRS, CDR2 YFSETQ. Between the trimmed V and J ends, which lost 0 bases and 4 bases, there was a span of 11 bases. This CDR3 contains 16 residues. CDR3 DNA: TGCGCCAGCAGCTTGGGTCGGGGGGCTTATAATTCACCCCTCCACTTT. Its protein is CASSLGRGAYNSPLHF.

This chain links TRBV4-1 with TRBJ1-2; TRBD1 matches 8 bases. Germline V gives CDR1 MGHRA, CDR2 YSYEKL. The CDR3 loop spans 15 amino acids. Losses at the gene ends were 1 base for V and 4 bases for J; bases not matched to a gene: 5. The CDR3 region has the DNA TGCGCCAGCAGCCAAGTCATTACAGGGGGCTATGGCTACACCTTC. Protein: CASSQVITGGYGYTF.

The DNA of the CDR3 is TGTGCCAGCAGCCCACGGGGGGCCCGCCCCCAAGAGACCCAGTACTTC. The encoded protein is CASSPRGARPQETQYF. The chain carries TRBV9 and TRBJ2-5; D is possibly TRBD2 (7 bases). Germline CDR1 and CDR2: SGDLS and YYNGEE. This CDR3 is 16 amino acids long. Trimming shortened V by 4 bases and J by 1 base, and 17 bases separated the two germline ends.

This rearrangement joins TRBV9 to TRBJ2-7; D may be TRBD2 (6 bases). The germline V gene has CDR1 SGDLS and CDR2 YYNGEE. V was pared by 4 bases and J by 4 bases, with 12 bases between. The CDR3 sequence is 13 residues long. The CDR3 sequence: CASSRDLGYEQYF. In DNA form, the CDR3 reads TGTGCCAGCAGCCGGGACTTGGGGTACGAGCAGTACTTC. The whole variable domain, remainder taken from reference TRBV9 and TRBJ2-7, is DSGVTQTPKHLITATGQRVTLRCSPRSGDLSVYWYQQSLDQGLQFLIQYYNGEERAKGNILERFSAQQFPDLHSELNLSSLELGDSALYFCASSRDLGYEQYFGPGTRLTVT.